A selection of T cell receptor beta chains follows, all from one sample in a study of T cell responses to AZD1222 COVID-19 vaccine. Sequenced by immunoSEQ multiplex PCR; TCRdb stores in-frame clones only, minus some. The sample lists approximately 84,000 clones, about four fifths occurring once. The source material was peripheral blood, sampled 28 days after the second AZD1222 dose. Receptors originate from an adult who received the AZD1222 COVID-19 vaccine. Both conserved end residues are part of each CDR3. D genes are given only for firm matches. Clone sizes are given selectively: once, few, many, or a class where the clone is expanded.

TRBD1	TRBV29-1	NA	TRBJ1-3	TGCAGCGTTGTGGGGGGACAGGGGGCCTCTGGAAACACCATATATTTT	CSVVGGQGASGNTIYF
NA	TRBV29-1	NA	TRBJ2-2	TGCAGCGTTGAGATCGAGACTCCCGGGGAGCTGTTTTTT	CSVEIETPGELFF
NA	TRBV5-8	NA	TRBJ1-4	TGTGCCAGCAGCTTGGGGTTTCTGGGTCCAGAAGAAAAACTGTTTTTT	CASSLGFLGPEEKLFF
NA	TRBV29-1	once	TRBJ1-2	TGCAGCGTGGACGGAAACTATGGCTACACCTTC	CSVDGNYGYTF
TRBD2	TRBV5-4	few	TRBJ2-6	TGTGCCAGCAGCCCGGGACTACCTGGGGCCAACGTCCTGACTTTC	CASSPGLPGANVLTF
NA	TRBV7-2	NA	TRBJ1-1	TGTGCCAGCAGCAACCCCCCCGGGAACACTGAAGCTTTCTTT	CASSNPPGNTEAFF
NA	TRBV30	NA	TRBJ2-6	TGTGCCTGGCGCCATTCTGGGGCCAACGTCCTGACTTTC	CAWRHSGANVLTF
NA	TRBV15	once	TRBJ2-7	TGTGCCACCAGCCCCGGACGGACCGACTACGAGCAGTACTTC	CATSPGRTDYEQYF
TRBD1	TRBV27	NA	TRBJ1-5	TGTGCCAGCAGTTTTTATTGGGTGGGGCAGGGGGCACGGGGCAATCAGCCCCAGCATTTT	CASSFYWVGQGARGNQPQHF
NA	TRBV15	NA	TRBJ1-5	TGTGCCACCAGCAGAGGTCGGGATCAGCCCCAGCATTTT	CATSRGRDQPQHF
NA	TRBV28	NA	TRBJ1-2	TGTGCCAGCAGTACAGGATCACAGGGTAGCACCTTC	CASSTGSQGSTF
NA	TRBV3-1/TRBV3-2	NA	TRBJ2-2	TGTGCCAGCAGCCAATTGAGTGGAAACACCGGGGAGCTGTTTTTT	CASSQLSGNTGELFF
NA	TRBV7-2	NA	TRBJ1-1	TGTGCCAGCAGCCCCATATTGTGGGGGCGGGACACTGAAGCTTTCTTT	CASSPILWGRDTEAFF
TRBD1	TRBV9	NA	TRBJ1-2	TGTGCCAGCAGCGTAGGGGGGACAGACTATGGCTACACCTTC	CASSVGGTDYGYTF
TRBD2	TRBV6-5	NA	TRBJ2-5	TGTGCCAGCAGTTACTCCCGGGGACTACGACAAGAGACCCAGTACTTC	CASSYSRGLRQETQYF
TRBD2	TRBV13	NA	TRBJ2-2	TGTGCCAGCAGCTTAAGAGTAGCGGGCGACACCGGGGAGCTGTTTTTT	CASSLRVAGDTGELFF
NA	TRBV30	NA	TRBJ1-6	TGTGCCTGGAGCCGCGTTAAATCACCCCTCCACTTT	CAWSRVKSPLHF
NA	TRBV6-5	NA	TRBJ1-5	TGTGCCAGCAATCCCGACAGAGTCCATCAGCCCCAGCATTTT	CASNPDRVHQPQHF
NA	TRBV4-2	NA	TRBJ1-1	TGTGCCAGCAGCCTTCAGTCCGGGGGAAACACTGAAGCTTTCTTT	CASSLQSGGNTEAFF
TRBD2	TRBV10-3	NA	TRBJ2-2	TGTGCCATCGGGTGGGCGGGAGGTTCGAACACCGGGGAGCTGTTTTTT	CAIGWAGGSNTGELFF
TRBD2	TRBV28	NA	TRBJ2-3	TGTGCCAGCAGTTTAGCGGGAGAGGGCACAGATACGCAGTATTTT	CASSLAGEGTDTQYF
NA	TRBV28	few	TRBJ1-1	TGTGCCAGCAGTTCAAGTGCCACTGAAGCTTTCTTT	CASSSSATEAFF
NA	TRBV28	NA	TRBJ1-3	TGTGCCAGCTTAAATGGAAACACCATATATTTT	CASLNGNTIYF
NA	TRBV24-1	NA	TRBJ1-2	TGTGCCACCAGTTTAGGACGGGGAGTGAGCGGCTACACCTTC	CATSLGRGVSGYTF
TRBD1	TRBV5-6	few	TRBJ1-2	TGTGCCAGCAGCTTGGTAGGACAGGGAGAAGCTAGCTACACCTTC	CASSLVGQGEASYTF
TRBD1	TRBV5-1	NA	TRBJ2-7	TGCGCCAGCAGCGGGGACAGGGGGCCCTACGAGCAGTACTTC	CASSGDRGPYEQYF
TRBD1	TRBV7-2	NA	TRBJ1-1	TGTGCCAGCAGCTCCCAGGGGGCGATGGCGAAAACTGAAGCTTTCTTT	CASSSQGAMAKTEAFF